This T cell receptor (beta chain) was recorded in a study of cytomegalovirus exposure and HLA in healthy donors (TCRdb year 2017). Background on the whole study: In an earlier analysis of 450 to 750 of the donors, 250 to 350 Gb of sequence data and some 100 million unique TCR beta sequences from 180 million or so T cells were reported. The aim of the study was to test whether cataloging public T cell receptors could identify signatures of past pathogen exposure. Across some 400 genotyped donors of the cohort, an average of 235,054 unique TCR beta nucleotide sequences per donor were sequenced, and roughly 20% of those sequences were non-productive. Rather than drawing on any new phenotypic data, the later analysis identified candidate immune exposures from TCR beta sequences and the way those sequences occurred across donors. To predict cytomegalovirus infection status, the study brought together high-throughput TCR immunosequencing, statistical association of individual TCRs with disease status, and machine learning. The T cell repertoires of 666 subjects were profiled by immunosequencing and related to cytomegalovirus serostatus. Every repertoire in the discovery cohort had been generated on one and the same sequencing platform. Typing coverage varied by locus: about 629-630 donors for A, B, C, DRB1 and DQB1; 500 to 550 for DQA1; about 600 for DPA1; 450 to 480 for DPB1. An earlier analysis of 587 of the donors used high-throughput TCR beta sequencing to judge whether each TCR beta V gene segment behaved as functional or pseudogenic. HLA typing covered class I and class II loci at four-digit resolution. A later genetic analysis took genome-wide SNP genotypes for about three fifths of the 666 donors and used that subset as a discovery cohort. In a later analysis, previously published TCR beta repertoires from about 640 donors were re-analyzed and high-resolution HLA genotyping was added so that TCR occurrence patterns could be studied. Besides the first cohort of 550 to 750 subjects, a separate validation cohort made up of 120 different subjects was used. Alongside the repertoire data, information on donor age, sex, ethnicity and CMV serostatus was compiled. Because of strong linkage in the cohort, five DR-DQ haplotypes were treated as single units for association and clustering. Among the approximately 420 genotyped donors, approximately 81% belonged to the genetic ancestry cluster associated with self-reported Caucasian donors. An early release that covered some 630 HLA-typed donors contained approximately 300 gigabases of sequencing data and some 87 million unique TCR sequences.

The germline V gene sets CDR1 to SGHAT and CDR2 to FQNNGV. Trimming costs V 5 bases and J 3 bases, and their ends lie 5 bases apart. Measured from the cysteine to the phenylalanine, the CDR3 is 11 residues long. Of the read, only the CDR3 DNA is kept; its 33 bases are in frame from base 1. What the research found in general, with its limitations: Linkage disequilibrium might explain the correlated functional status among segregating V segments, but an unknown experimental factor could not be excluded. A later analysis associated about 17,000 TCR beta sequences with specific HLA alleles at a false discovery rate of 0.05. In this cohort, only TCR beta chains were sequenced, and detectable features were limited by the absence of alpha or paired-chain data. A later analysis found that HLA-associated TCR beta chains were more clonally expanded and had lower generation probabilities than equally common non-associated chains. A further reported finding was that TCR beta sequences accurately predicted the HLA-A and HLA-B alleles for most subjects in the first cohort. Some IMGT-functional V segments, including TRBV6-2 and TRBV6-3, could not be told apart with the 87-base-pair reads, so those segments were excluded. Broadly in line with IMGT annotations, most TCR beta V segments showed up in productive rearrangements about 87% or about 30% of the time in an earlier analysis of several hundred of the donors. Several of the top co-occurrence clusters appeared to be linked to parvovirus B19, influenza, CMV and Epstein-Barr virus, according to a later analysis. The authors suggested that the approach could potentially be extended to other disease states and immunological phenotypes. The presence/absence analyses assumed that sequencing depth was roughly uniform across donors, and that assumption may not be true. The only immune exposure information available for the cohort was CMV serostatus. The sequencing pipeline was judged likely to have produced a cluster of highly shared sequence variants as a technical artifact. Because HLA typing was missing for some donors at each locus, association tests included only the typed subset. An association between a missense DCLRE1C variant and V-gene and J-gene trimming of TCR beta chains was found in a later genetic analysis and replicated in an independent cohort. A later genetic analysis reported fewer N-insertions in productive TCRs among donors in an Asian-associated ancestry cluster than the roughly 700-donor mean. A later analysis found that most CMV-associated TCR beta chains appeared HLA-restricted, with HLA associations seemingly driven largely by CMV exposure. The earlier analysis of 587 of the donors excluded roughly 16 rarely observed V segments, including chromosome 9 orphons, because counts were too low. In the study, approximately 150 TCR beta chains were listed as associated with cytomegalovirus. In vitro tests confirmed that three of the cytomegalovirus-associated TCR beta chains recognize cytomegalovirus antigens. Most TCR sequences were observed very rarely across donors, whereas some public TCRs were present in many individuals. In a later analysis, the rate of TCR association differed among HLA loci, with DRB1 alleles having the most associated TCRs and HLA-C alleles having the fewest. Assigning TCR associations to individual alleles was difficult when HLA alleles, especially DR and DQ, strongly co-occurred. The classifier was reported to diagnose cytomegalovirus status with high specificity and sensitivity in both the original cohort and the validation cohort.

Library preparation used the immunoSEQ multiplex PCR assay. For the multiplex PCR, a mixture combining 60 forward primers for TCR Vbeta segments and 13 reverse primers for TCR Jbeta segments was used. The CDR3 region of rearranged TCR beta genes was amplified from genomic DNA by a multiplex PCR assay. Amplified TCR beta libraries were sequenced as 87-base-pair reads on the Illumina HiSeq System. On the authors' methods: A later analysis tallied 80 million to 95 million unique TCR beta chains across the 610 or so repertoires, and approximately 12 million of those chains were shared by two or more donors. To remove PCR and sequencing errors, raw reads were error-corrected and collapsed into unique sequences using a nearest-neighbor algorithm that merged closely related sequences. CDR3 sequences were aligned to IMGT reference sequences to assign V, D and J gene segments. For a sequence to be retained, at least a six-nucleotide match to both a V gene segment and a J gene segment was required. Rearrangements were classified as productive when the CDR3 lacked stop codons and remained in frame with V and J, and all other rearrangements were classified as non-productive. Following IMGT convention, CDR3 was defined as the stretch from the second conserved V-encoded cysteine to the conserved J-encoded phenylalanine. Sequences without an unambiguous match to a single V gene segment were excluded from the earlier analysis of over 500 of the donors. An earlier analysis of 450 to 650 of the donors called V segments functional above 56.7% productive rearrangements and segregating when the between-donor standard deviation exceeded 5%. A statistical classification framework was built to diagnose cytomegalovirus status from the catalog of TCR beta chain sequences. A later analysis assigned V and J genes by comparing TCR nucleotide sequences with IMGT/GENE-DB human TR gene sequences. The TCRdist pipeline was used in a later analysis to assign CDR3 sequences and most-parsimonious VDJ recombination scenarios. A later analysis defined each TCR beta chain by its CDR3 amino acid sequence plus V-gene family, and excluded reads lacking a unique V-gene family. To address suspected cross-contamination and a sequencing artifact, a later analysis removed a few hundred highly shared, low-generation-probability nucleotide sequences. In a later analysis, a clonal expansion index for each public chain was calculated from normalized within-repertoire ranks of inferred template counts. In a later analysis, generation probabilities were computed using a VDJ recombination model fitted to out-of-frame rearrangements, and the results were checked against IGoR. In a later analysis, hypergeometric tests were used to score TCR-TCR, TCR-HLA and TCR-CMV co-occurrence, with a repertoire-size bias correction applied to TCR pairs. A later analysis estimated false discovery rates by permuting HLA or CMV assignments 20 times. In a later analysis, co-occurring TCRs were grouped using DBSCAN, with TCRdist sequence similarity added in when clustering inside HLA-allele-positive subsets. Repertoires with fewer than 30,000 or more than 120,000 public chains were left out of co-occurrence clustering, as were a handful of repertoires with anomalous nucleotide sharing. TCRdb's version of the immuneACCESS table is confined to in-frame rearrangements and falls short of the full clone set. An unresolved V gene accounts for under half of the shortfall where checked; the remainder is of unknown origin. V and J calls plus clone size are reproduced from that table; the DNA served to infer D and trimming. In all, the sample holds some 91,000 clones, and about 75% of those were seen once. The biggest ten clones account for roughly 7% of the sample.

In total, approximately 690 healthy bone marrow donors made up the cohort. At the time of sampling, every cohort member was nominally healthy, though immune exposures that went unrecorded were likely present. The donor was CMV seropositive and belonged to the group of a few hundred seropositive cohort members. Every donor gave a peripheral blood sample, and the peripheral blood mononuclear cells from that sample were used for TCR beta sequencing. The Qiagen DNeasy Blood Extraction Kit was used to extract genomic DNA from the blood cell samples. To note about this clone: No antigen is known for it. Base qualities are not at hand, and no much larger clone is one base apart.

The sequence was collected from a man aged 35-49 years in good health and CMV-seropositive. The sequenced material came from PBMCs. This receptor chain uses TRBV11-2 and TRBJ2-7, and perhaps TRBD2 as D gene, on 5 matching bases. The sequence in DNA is TGTGCCAGCAGCCGGGGCTACGAGCAGTACTTC. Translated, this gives CASSRGYEQYF. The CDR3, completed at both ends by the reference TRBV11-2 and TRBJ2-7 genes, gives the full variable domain EAGVAQSPRYKIIEKRQSVAFWCNPISGHATLYWYQQILGQGPKLLIQFQNNGVVDDSQLPKDRFSAERLKGVDSTLKIQPAKLEDSAVYLCASSRGYEQYFGPGTRLTVT.